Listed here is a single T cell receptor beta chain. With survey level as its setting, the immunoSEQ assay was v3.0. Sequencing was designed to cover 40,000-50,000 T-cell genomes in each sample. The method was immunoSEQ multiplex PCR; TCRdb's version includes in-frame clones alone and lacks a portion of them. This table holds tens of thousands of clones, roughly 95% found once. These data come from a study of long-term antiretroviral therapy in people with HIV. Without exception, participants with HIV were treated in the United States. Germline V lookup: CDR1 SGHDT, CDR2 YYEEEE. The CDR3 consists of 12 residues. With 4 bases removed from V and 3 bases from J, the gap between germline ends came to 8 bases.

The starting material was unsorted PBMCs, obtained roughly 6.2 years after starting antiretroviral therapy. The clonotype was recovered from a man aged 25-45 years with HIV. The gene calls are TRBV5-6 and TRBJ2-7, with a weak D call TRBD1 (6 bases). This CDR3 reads CASSPQGYEQYF. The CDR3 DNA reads TGTGCCAGCAGCCCACAGGGCTACGAGCAGTACTTC.